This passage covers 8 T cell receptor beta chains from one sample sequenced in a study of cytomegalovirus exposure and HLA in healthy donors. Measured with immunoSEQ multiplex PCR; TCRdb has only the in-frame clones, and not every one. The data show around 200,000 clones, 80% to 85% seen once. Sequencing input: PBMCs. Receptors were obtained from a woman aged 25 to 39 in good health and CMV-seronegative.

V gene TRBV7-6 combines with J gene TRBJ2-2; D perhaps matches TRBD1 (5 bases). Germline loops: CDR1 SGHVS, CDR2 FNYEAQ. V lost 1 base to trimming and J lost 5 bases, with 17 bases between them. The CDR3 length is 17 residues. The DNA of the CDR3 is TGTGCCAGCAGCTTAGTCGGGCAGGGTATCTATACCGGGGAGCTGTTTTTT. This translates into CASSLVGQGIYTGELFF. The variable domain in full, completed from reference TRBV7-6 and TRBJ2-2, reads GAGVSQSPRYKVTKRGQDVALRCDPISGHVSLYWYRQALGQGPEFLTYFNYEAQQDKSGLPNDRFSAERPEGSISTLTIQRTEQRDSAMYRCASSLVGQGIYTGELFFGEGSRLTVL.

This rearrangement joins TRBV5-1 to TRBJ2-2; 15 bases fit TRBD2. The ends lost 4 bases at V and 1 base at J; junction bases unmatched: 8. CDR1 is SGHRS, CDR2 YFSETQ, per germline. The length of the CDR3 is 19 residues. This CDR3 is CASSPEGLAGGVNTGELFF. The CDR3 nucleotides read TGCGCCAGCAGCCCGGAGGGACTAGCGGGAGGAGTGAACACCGGGGAGCTGTTTTTT. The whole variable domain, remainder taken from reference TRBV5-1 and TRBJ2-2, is KAGVTQTPRYLIKTRGQQVTLSCSPISGHRSVSWYQQTPGQGLQFLFEYFSETQRNKGNFPGRFSGRQFSNSRSEMNVSTLELGDSALYLCASSPEGLAGGVNTGELFFGEGSRLTVL.

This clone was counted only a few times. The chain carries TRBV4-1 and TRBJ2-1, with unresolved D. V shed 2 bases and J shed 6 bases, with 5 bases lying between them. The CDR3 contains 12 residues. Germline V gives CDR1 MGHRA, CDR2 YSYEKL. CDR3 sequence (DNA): TGCGCCAGCAGCCAACGGGTCAATGAGCAGTTCTTC. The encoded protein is CASSQRVNEQFF.

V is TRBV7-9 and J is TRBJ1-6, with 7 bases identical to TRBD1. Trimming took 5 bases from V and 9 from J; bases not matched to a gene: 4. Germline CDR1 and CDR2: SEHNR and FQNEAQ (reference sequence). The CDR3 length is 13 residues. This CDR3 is CASSQGESSPLHF. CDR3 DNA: TGTGCCAGCAGCCAGGGGGAATCTTCACCCCTCCACTTT. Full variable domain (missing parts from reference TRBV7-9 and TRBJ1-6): DTGVSQNPRHKITKRGQNVTFRCDPISEHNRLYWYRQTLGQGPEFLTYFQNEAQLEKSRLLSDRFSAERPKGSFSTLEIQRTEQGDSAMYLCASSQGESSPLHFGNGTRLTVT.

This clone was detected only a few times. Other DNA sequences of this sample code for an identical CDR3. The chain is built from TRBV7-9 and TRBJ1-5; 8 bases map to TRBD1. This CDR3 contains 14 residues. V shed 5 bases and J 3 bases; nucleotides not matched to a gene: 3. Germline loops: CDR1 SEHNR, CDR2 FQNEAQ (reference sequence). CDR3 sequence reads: CASSPGGHNQPQHF. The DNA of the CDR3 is TGTGCCAGCAGCCCAGGGGGCCACAATCAGCCCCAGCATTTT.

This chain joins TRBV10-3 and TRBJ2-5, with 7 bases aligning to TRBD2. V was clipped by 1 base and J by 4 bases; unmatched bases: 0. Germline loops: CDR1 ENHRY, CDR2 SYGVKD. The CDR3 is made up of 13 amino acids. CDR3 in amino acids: CAISEWEGETQYF. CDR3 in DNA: TGTGCCATCAGTGAGTGGGAGGGAGAGACCCAGTACTTC.

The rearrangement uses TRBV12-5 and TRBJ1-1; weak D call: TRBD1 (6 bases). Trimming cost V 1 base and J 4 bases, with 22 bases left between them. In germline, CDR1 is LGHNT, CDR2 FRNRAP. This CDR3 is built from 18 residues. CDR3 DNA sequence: TGTGCTAGTGGTTTGGGCGGGGGGCGAGGTGCTAGGAGCACTGAAGCTTTCTTT. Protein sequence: CASGLGGGRGARSTEAFF.

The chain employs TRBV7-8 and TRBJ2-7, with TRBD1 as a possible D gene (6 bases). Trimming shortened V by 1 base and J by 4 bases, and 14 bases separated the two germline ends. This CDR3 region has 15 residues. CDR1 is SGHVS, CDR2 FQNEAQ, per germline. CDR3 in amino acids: CASSLVTGDLYEQYF. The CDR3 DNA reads TGTGCCAGCAGCTTAGTGACAGGAGATTTATACGAGCAGTACTTC. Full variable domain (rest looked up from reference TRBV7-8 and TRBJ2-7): GAGVSQSPRYKVAKRGQDVALRCDPISGHVSLFWYQQALGQGPEFLTYFQNEAQLDKSGLPSDRFFAERPEGSVSTLKIQRTQQEDSAVYLCASSLVTGDLYEQYFGPGTRLTVT.